This record concerns one TCR beta chain sequence. Its antigen is as yet unknown. The sample belongs to a study of T cells in localized non-small cell lung cancer. Study-level points and caveats: Tumor trailed uninvolved adjacent lung in T cell clonality, which peaked there. Longer survival (overall) was linked to higher T cell density in blood. Heterogeneity cannot be ruled out, as sequencing used one tumor region only. Of the top 100 tumor clones, median around 55 were in adjacent lung, 25 to 35 among its top 100.

V lost 0 bases to trimming and J lost 2 bases; unmatched junction nucleotides: 6. Germline CDR1 is KGHSH and CDR2 is LQKENI. The CDR3 length is 17 residues. Produced via immunoSEQ multiplex PCR; TCRdb's table is partial and in-frame only. This sample has roughly 66,000 clones, with roughly 90% found just once. This specimen was peripheral blood, taken before any cancer treatment. This TCR was recovered from a woman aged 35 to 70 with stage I lung adenocarcinoma. This chain links TRBV18 with TRBJ2-1, with TRBD2 matching 8 bases. CDR3 coding DNA: TGTGCCAGCTCACCACCGGTAACTAGCGGAGCCTACAATGAGCAGTTCTTC. As protein: CASSPPVTSGAYNEQFF. The full variable domain, rest sourced from reference TRBV18 and TRBJ2-1, is NAGVMQNPRHLVRRRGQEARLRCSPMKGHSHVYWYRQLPEEGLKFMVYLQKENIIDESGMPKERFSAEFPKEGPSILRIQQVVRGDSAAYFCASSPPVTSGAYNEQFFGPGTRLTVL.